The 29 T cell receptor beta chains below come from one sample, sequenced in a study of blood T cells in healthy people across ages. Sample-barcoded 5' priming and a J-beta primer mix drove a second PCR of 7 to 11 cycles. TCRdb fed the 5' RACE reads into MiXCR, producing one record per CDR3 protein. The table has hundreds of thousands of distinct CDR3 sequences, around 49% seen once; the top ten hold around a third. The sample was blood. The origin of the receptors is a woman aged 55-75 years in good health.

This chain links TRBV12-3 or TRBV12-4 with TRBJ2-1, with D unresolved. V was cut by 5 bases and J by 15 bases, with 17 bases left in between. CDR3 length: 12 amino acids. The CDR3 DNA is TGTGCCAGCAGTCCTACGCGAGGCATTTGGTTCTTC. As protein: CASSPTRGIWFF.

This clonotype has just one count. V gene TRBV6-2 or TRBV6-3 combines with J gene TRBJ2-1; unclear D gene. The CDR3 loop spans 11 amino acids. Germline V gene sequence: CDR1 MNHEY, CDR2 SVGEGT. Trimming shortened V by 2 bases and J by 10 bases, and 6 bases separated the two germline ends. The CDR3 nucleotides are TGTGCCAGCAGTTACAACCGGGAGCAGTTCTTC. Translating it yields CASSYNREQFF.

To note about this clonotype: At one end, the junction sequence differs from germline, possibly due to a read error. CDR3 protein: CASSEVEFEQFF. The CDR3 coding sequence is TGTGCCAGCAGCGAAGTCGAGTTTGAGCAGTTCTTC. J is TRBJ2-1 and V is TRBV6-1, with D hard to call. The length of the CDR3 is 12 residues. CDR1 is MNHNS and CDR2 is SASEGT in the germline V gene.

The chain carries TRBV3-1 and TRBJ2-7; TRBD2 agrees at 10 bases. The germline V gene encodes CDR1 LGHDT and CDR2 YNNKEL (reference sequence). The CDR3 length is 16 residues. V was clipped by 3 bases and J by 2 bases; unmatched bases: 7. CDR3 amino acids: CASSQVTGTSAYEQYF. Written as DNA, the CDR3 is TGTGCCAGCAGCCAGGTGACCGGGACTAGCGCCTACGAGCAGTACTTC.

This chain joins TRBV7-2 and TRBJ2-7, with a weak D call TRBD2 (6 bases). V lost 9 bases, J lost 4 bases, and 25 bases lay in between. The germline gives CDR1 SGHTA, CDR2 FQGNSA. The CDR3 consists of 16 residues. The CDR3 bases are TGTGCCAGTAGCCCCTCTGCTGCGGGGAGTCCTTACGAGCAGTACTTC. Translated: CASSPSAAGSPYEQYF.

This chain uses TRBV6-2 or TRBV6-3 with TRBJ2-2; D gene uncertain. V was shortened by 9 bases and J by 1 base, with 3 bases between the two germline ends. Germline V gene data show CDR1 as MNHEY and CDR2 as SVGEGT. The CDR3 is made up of 11 amino acids. The CDR3 reads CASQNTGELFF. The DNA of the CDR3 is TGTGCCAGTCAGAACACCGGGGAGCTGTTTTTT.

This chain uses TRBV12-3 or TRBV12-4 with TRBJ2-5; TRBD1 aligns across 8 bases. The CDR3 has 14 amino acids. V was clipped by 3 bases and J by 3 bases; unmatched bases: 3. CDR3 sequence: CASSFWDRKETQYF. CDR3 sequence (DNA): TGTGCCAGCAGTTTTTGGGACAGGAAAGAGACCCAGTACTTC.

V and J are TRBV18 and TRBJ1-1; no clear D. Germline CDR1 reads KGHSH; CDR2 reads LQKENI. The V gene lost 1 base and the J gene lost 7 bases, with 10 bases spanning the gap. The CDR3 length is 13 residues. The chain's CDR3 is CASSPQGKNEAFF. The CDR3 nucleotides are TGTGCCAGCTCACCACAGGGCAAGAATGAAGCTTTCTTT.

The rearrangement links TRBV2 to TRBJ2-1, with 10 bases aligning to TRBD2. This CDR3 region has 14 residues. The V and J ends lost 7 bases and 9 bases, in that order; junction bases with no gene match: 9. From germline, CDR1 is SNHLY and CDR2 FYNNEI. The DNA for the CDR3 is TGTGCCAGCATTTTGTTAGCGGGAGGCGCTGAGCAGTTCTTC. This translates into CASILLAGGAEQFF.

The V and J genes are TRBV20-1 and TRBJ2-7, with a possible D match to TRBD1 (5 bases). The V end lost 4 bases, the J end lost 4 bases, and 11 bases lay between the germline ends. Germline V gene sequence: CDR1 DFQATT, CDR2 SNEGSKA (reference sequence). The CDR3 consists of 12 residues. CDR3 sequence reads: CSATPDIYEQYF. The DNA of the CDR3 is TGCAGTGCTACCCCGGACATATACGAGCAGTACTTC.

This clonotype came up a few times. The chain carries TRBV20-1 and TRBJ2-3, with 7 bases lining up with TRBD1. The CDR3 spans 15 residues. Germline V gene lookup returns CDR1 DFQATT and CDR2 SNEGSKA (reference sequence). J gave up 0 bases and V 6 bases, and 9 bases lay outside the gene matches. CDR3 DNA sequence: TGCAGTGCGTCACAGGGGACCCTAAGCACAGATACGCAGTATTTT. Translation: CSASQGTLSTDTQYF.

The CDR3, as DNA: TGTGCCGTCCGGGACAGGGGGCACTACACCTTC. Its translation: CAVRDRGHYTF. The chain combines TRBV30 with TRBJ1-2; TRBD1 matches 12 bases. The CDR3 has 11 residues. The ends lost 8 bases at V and 10 bases at J; junction bases unmatched: 5. Germline CDR1 is GTSNPN and CDR2 is SVGIG (reference sequence).

This chain links TRBV9 with TRBJ2-7; maybe TRBD2 (6 bases). The DNA end favors TRBJ2-5, so the J call may be wrong. From germline, CDR1 is SGDLS and CDR2 YYNGEE. The CDR3 is made up of 14 amino acids. CDR3 in DNA: TGTGCCAGCAGCGGGGCGGGATCACAAGAGACCCAGTACTTC. This sequence encodes CASSGAGSQETQYF.

This clonotype has only a few counts. CDR3 region: CASSLDNKGGYTF. DNA for the CDR3: TGCGCCAGCAGCTTGGATAATAAGGGAGGCTACACCTTC. This chain connects TRBV5-1 to TRBJ1-2; D is undetermined. V was pared by 0 bases and J by 8 bases, with 11 bases between. There are 13 residues in the CDR3. Germline V gives CDR1 SGHRS, CDR2 YFSETQ.

The CDR3 DNA follows: TGCAGTGCCCCTACAGGGATTTGGAACTACGAGCAGTACTTC. Translated: CSAPTGIWNYEQYF. The chain uses TRBV20-1 and TRBJ2-4; maybe TRBD1 (6 bases). The tail of the sequence fits TRBJ2-7 better, so the J call may be wrong. This CDR3 region has 14 residues. CDR1 and CDR2 (germline): DFQATT, SNEGSKA (reference sequence).

The chain couples TRBV25-1 to TRBJ2-1; 7 bases fit TRBD2. There are 13 residues in the CDR3. Trimming cost V 8 bases and J 8 bases; bases outside gene matches: 9. The germline V gene has CDR1 MGHDK and CDR2 SYGVNS. The DNA for the CDR3 is TGTGCCAGCGTACTTGGGGGGGGAGATGAGCAGTTCTTC. Protein sequence: CASVLGGGDEQFF.

The V gene is TRBV7-2, the J gene TRBJ2-5; D uncertain. CDR3 length: 15 amino acids. Germline CDR1 is SGHTA and CDR2 is FQGNSA. The V end was cut by 4 bases, the J end by 0 bases, with 12 bases between. The CDR3 region has the DNA TGTGCCAGCAGCTCCCGAAGACTGTACCAAGAGACCCAGTACTTC. This sequence encodes CASSSRRLYQETQYF.

This clonotype was recorded only once. The genes are TRBV7-9 and TRBJ2-1; D unresolved. Germline loops: CDR1 SEHNR, CDR2 FQNEAQ (reference sequence). The CDR3 is 12 amino acids. The V gene lost 3 bases and the J gene lost 10 bases, with 10 bases spanning the gap. As DNA, the CDR3 is TGTGCCAGCAGCTTCCGCCACTACGAGCAGTTCTTC. Protein sequence: CASSFRHYEQFF.

This clonotype has a handful of counts. This chain uses TRBV7-2 with TRBJ2-3, with TRBD1 matching over 11 bases. The CDR3 length is 16 residues. Germline CDR1 is SGHTA and CDR2 is FQGNSA. Unmatched junction bases numbered 3, after V lost 1 base and J lost 3 bases. Written as DNA, the CDR3 is TGTGCCAGCAGCTTAGTGGGACAGGGGGGAACAGATACGCAGTATTTT. It specifies CASSLVGQGGTDTQYF.

J is TRBJ2-7 and V is TRBV20-1; TRBD1 matches at 9 bases. The CDR3 covers 16 residues. Germline CDR1 DFQATT, CDR2 SNEGSKA (reference sequence). V lost 0 bases to trimming and J lost 2 bases; unmatched junction nucleotides: 8. This chain's CDR3 is CSARDSWTGVTYEQYF. CDR3 coding DNA: TGCAGTGCTAGAGATTCTTGGACAGGGGTAACCTACGAGCAGTACTTC.

As for this clonotype: An end of the junction differs from the germline gene, which may be a read error. DNA for the CDR3: TGTGCCAGCAGCTTAGAGACGGTGCAAGAGGCCCAGTACTTC. Protein product: CASSLETVQEAQYF. The chain joins TRBV7-2 to TRBJ2-5; no clear D gene. The CDR3 contains 14 residues. Germline CDR1 reads SGHTA; CDR2 reads FQGNSA.

This clonotype was counted only a few times. The gene calls are TRBV6-4 and TRBJ2-1, with D maybe TRBD1 (6 bases). The V gene lost 6 bases and the J gene lost 0 bases, with 15 bases spanning the gap. The CDR3 covers 16 residues. Germline-derived CDR1 and CDR2 are MRHNA and SNTAGT. In DNA, the CDR3 is TGTGCCAGCAGACTAGAGGGGGATAGCTCCTACAATGAGCAGTTCTTC. It translates to CASRLEGDSSYNEQFF.

The chain has TRBV4-3 and TRBJ2-1; D gene uncertain. There are 15 residues in the CDR3. From germline, CDR1 is LGHNA and CDR2 YSLEER. V lost 4 bases and J lost 2, with 12 bases in between. The CDR3 loop reads CASSPAPSAYNEQFF. The CDR3 DNA is TGCGCCAGCAGCCCAGCTCCGAGCGCCTACAATGAGCAGTTCTTC.

The J gene is TRBJ2-5, the V gene TRBV7-2; no clear D. The CDR3 length is 14 residues. The germline V and J ends were trimmed by 6 bases and 1 base, with 12 bases remaining between them. In germline, CDR1 is SGHTA, CDR2 FQGNSA. The CDR3 bases are TGTGCCAGCAGTTTTAGAGGCGGCCAAGAGACCCAGTACTTC. It encodes CASSFRGGQETQYF.

The chain employs TRBV12-3 or TRBV12-4 and TRBJ2-1, with D tentatively TRBD1 (6 bases). This CDR3 contains 14 residues. V was clipped by 8 bases and J by 8 bases, with 19 bases between them. In nucleotides, the CDR3 is TGTGCCAGCTCGGGGTTTAAACAGGGCCATGAGCAGTTCTTC. Translated: CASSGFKQGHEQFF.

This clonotype appeared a few times. The V gene is TRBV20-1, the J gene TRBJ2-1; 9 bases are shared with TRBD2. Germline V gives CDR1 DFQATT, CDR2 SNEGSKA (reference sequence). V lost 5 bases, J lost 3 bases, and 8 bases stayed unmatched. This CDR3 has 15 residues. The CDR3 nucleotides are TGCAGTGCTCACCCCGGGACTAGCAACTACAATGAGCAGTTCTTC. Translating gives CSAHPGTSNYNEQFF.

The J gene is TRBJ2-1, the V gene TRBV28; 7 nucleotides align to TRBD2. The CDR3 contains 13 residues. Germline CDR1 and CDR2: MDHEN and SYDVKM. Trimming took 6 bases from V and 7 from J; bases not matched to a gene: 6. CDR3: CASSRDGRNEQFF. CDR3 DNA sequence: TGTGCCAGCAGCCGGGACGGGAGGAATGAGCAGTTCTTC.

This clonotype was observed a handful of times. This chain links TRBV5-5 with TRBJ2-3; TRBD1 matches at 7 bases. This CDR3 comprises 16 residues. V shed 5 bases and J 0 bases; nucleotides not matched to a gene: 9. Germline V gene sequence: CDR1 SGHKS, CDR2 YYEKEE (reference sequence). This CDR3 is CASSSGTGVSTDTQYF. DNA of the CDR3: TGTGCCAGCAGTTCCGGAACAGGGGTCAGCACAGATACGCAGTATTTT.

The rearrangement links TRBV11-1 to TRBJ2-7; 8 bases fit TRBD1. The CDR3 is made up of 14 amino acids. Germline V gives CDR1 SGHAT, CDR2 FQDESV (reference sequence). The CDR3 nucleotides are TGTACCGGCAGCTTGACGACAGGGGCGCGGGAGCAGTACTTC. Translated: CTGSLTTGAREQYF.